This TCR beta chain originates from a study of beta chain features in type 1 diabetes. The CDR3 has 17 amino acids. V lost 0 bases and J 0 bases, leaving 14 bases between the germline ends. Germline V lookup: CDR1 GTSNPN, CDR2 SVGIG (reference sequence). Sorting based on CD45RO/CCR7/CD25/CD127/CD95/CD27 separated CD4+ naive, central memory, regulatory and stem cell-like memory cells. This clone was seen a few times. This same CDR3 is encoded by further DNA sequences in the sample. Of the isolated RNA, all was reverse transcribed, and so the sequenced material was expressed TCRB transcripts. The assay was immunoSEQ multiplex PCR, and TCRdb's table has in-frame clones only and misses some. The data hold approximately 470,000 clones, with 30% observed a single time.

What was sequenced was naive CD4+ T cells from blood. V and J are TRBV30 and TRBJ1-4; D remains unclear. This TCR derives from a man between 18 and 29 years old in good health. This CDR3 reads CAWSVRLGFATNEKLFF. DNA for the CDR3: TGTGCCTGGAGTGTACGTCTGGGCTTTGCAACTAATGAAAAACTGTTTTTT.